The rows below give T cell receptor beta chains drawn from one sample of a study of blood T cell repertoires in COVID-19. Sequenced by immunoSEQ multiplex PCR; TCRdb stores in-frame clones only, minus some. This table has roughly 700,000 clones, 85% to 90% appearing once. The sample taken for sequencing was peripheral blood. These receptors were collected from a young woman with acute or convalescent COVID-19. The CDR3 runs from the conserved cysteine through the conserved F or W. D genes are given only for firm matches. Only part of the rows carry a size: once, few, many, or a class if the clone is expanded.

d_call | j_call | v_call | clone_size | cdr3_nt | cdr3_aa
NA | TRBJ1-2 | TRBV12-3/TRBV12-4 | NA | TGTGCCAGCAACCAGGGAAGAGGCTACACCTTC | CASNQGRGYTF
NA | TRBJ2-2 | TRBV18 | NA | TGTGCCAGCTCACCAGGAGGCACCGGGGAGCTGTTTTTT | CASSPGGTGELFF
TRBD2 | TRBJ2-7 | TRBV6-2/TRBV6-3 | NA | TGTGCCAGCAGTTACTCGGCTAGCGGGGTCTACGAGCAGTACTTC | CASSYSASGVYEQYF
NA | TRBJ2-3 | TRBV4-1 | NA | TGCGCCAGCAGCCCCCTATTACTGCCTAGCACAGATACGCAGTATTTT | CASSPLLLPSTDTQYF
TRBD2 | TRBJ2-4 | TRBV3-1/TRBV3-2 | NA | TGTGCCAGCAGCCAAGAAGGGCGGGGGGGCCGCGTGGCCAAAAACATTCAGTACTTC | CASSQEGRGGRVAKNIQYF
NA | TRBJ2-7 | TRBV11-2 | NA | TGTGCCAGCAGCTTAGGTCCGGGAACCCTATACGAGCAGTACTTC | CASSLGPGTLYEQYF
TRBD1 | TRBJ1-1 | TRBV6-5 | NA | TGTGCCAGCAGCAGGGACAGTGAAGCTTTCTTT | CASSRDSEAFF
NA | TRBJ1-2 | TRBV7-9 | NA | TGTGCCAGCAGCTTTTCACTCGGAGCCTTGGGTGGCTACACCTTC | CASSFSLGALGGYTF
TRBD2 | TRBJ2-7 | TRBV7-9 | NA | TGTGCCAGCAGCTCTTCGGACCCCGGGGGGACCTACCACGAGCAGTACTTC | CASSSSDPGGTYHEQYF
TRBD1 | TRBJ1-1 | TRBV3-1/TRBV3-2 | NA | TGTGCCAGCAGCCAAGACTCCGGGACAGGGGTTGAGGGTGAAGCTTTCTTT | CASSQDSGTGVEGEAFF
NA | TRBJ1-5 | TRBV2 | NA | TGTGCCAGCAGCCCCGGGCAGCCCCAGCATTTT | CASSPGQPQHF
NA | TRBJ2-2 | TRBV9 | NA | TGTGCCAGCAGCCCACAAAGCGTTGGAGGGGAGCTGTTTTTT | CASSPQSVGGELFF
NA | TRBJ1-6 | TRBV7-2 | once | TGTGCCAGCAGCCCTCGGGAGAGCTCCTATAATTCACCCCTCCACTTT | CASSPRESSYNSPLHF
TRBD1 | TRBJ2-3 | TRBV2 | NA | TGTGCCAGCAGTATGGACAGGGCCCCAGATACGCAGTATTTT | CASSMDRAPDTQYF
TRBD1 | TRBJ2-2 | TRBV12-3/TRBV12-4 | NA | TGTGCGGGACAGGGCGACACCGGGGAGCTGTTTTTT | CAGQGDTGELFF
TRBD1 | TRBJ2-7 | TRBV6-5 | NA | TGTGCCAGCAGTTACCTCGGACCGACAGGGTCGCGCGAGCAGTACTTC | CASSYLGPTGSREQYF
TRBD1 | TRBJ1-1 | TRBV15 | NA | TGTGCCACCAGCAGAGTACAGGGGGGGAACACTGAAGCTTTCTTT | CATSRVQGGNTEAFF
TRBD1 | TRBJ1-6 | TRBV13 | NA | TGTGCCAGCAGCGGCCGGACAGGAAATAATTCACCCCTCCACTTT | CASSGRTGNNSPLHF
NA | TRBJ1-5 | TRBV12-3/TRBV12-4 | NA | TGTGCCAGCAGTTTAGTGACAGGACAGCCCCAGCATTTT | CASSLVTGQPQHF
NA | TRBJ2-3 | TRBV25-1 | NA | TGTGCCAGCAGTGACTATCGAGGGGGAACAGATACGCAGTATTTT | CASSDYRGGTDTQYF
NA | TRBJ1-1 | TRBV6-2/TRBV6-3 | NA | TGTGCCAGCAGTTATAGGCCAGGGCCCACTGAAGCTTTCTTT | CASSYRPGPTEAFF
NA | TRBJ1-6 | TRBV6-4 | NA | TGTGCCAGCAGTGACTCTCTCCAGGGCAGGCCCCTCCACTTT | CASSDSLQGRPLHF
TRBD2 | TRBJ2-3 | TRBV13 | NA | TGTGCCAGCGTTAGCGGGGGGGCCAGAGATACGCAGTATTTT | CASVSGGARDTQYF
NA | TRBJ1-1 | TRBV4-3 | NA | TGCGCCAGCAGCCAAGATCGAGGACAGACGAACACTGAAGCTTTCTTT | CASSQDRGQTNTEAFF
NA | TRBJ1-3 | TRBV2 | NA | TGTGCCAGCAGTGACGAGGCCTCTGGAAACACCATATATTTT | CASSDEASGNTIYF
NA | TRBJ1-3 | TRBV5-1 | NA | TGCGCCAGCAGCTCGGGCCTCGACAGGTCTGCGGGAAACACCATATATTTT | CASSSGLDRSAGNTIYF
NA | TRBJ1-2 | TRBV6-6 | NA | TGTGCCAGCATTAGGGGCGGCTATGGCTACACCTTC | CASIRGGYGYTF
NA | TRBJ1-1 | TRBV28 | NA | TGTGCCAGCAGACCGGGACAGAACACTGAAGCTTTCTTT | CASRPGQNTEAFF
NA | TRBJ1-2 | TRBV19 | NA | TGTGCCAGTAGTACCATCTCGGGGGTCTATGGCTACACCTTC | CASSTISGVYGYTF
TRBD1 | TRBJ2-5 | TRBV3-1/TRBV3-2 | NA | TGTGCCAGCAGCCGGACAGGGGGCTCGTATGAGACCCAGTACTTC | CASSRTGGSYETQYF
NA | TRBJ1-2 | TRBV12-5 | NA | TGTGCTAGTGGTTTGGTACTTCCTATGGAGAGCTATGGCTACACCTTC | CASGLVLPMESYGYTF
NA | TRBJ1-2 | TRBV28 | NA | TGTGCCAGCAGTTTAACTCAATCGTCGGGCTACACCTTC | CASSLTQSSGYTF
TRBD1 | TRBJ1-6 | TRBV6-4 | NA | TGTGCCAGCAGTGAAGGACAGGGGGGTAATTCACCCCTCCACTTT | CASSEGQGGNSPLHF
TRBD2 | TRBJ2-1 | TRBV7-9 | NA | TGTGCCAGCAGCCCCCGGGGGGTAGGTGGCAATGAGCAGTTCTTC | CASSPRGVGGNEQFF
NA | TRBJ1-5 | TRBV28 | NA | TGTGCCAGCTCTCAACGTGGGGGAGGGAATAATCAGCCCCAGCATTTT | CASSQRGGGNNQPQHF
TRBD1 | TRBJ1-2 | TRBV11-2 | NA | TGTGCCAGCAAGTTGGACAGGTTTAAGTATGGCTACACCTTC | CASKLDRFKYGYTF
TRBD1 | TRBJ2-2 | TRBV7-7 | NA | TGTGCCAGCAGCGCCCTACCCGGGACAGGGAGCACCGGGGAGCTGTTTTTT | CASSALPGTGSTGELFF
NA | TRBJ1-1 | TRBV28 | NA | TGTGCCAGCAGCCTCCAGGACACGATTCACACTGAAGCTTTCTTT | CASSLQDTIHTEAFF
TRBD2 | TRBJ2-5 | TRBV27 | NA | TGTGCCAGCATGGCTAGCGGGGTTCAAGAGACCCAGTACTTC | CASMASGVQETQYF
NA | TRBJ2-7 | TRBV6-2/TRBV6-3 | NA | TGTGCCAGCAGTTACTCGTTTGGCGGAACCTACGAGCAGTACTTC | CASSYSFGGTYEQYF
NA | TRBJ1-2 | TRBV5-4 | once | TGTGCCAGCAGCTTGGTGACAGACGCTTATGGCTACACCTTC | CASSLVTDAYGYTF
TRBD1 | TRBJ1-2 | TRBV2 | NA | TGTGCCAGCCCGGGACAGGGAGGGCGTGGCTACACCTTC | CASPGQGGRGYTF
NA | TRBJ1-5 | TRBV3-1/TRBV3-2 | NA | TGTGCCAGCAGCTACGGACAGAGCAATCAGCCCCAGCATTTT | CASSYGQSNQPQHF
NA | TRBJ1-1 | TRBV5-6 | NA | TGTGCCAGCAGCCTGCGGGGATGGGGGGTGGCTGAAGCTTTCTTT | CASSLRGWGVAEAFF
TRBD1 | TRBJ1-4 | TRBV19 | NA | TGTGCCAGTAGTAAAGGACAGGGAGGGGAAAAACTGTTTTTT | CASSKGQGGEKLFF